This entry is about one T cell receptor beta chain. Antigen specificity is unknown. This sample is part of a study of CD4+ T cells in melanoma. Study outcomes and limitations: CD8+ T cell, macrophage and B cell function reportedly correlated with neoantigen-specific CD4+ T cells.

Profiled with immunoSEQ multiplex PCR; TCRdb holds only in-frame clones, not every one. The table has about 11,000 clones, roughly two thirds seen once. V lost 4 bases to trimming and J lost 2 bases, with 15 bases between them. CDR1 and CDR2 (germline): MNHNS, SASEGT. The CDR3 runs to 16 residues. The chain recombines TRBV6-1 with TRBJ2-4; D remains ambiguous. Sequences were obtained from cells from a culture (not recorded whether cultured in vitro). This sequence originates from a human donor with melanoma. The CDR3 nucleotides read TGTGCCAGCAGTGTAAGTAGTAGGGTAACCAAAAACATTCAGTACTTC. This encodes CASSVSSRVTKNIQYF.